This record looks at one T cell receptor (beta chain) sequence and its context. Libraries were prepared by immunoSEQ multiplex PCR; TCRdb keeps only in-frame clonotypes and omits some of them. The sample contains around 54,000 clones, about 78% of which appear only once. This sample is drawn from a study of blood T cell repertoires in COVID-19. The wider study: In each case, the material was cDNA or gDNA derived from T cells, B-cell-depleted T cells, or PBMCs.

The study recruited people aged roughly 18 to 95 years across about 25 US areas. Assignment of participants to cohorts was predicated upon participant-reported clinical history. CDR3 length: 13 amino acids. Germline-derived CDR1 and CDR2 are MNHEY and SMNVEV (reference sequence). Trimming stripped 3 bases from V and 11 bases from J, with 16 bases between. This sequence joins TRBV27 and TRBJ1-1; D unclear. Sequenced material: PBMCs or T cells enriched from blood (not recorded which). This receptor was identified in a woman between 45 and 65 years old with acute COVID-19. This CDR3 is CASSLAGPTEAFF. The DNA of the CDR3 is TGTGCCAGCAGTTTGGCAGGCCCTACCGAGGCTTTCTTT.